This record looks at one T cell receptor (beta chain) sequence and its context. Its antigen is still unknown. The authors made the TRB cDNA libraries by 5' RACE using UMI labels. TCRdb reworked the 5' RACE reads into one entry per CDR3 protein, no DNA. The ten top clones account for approximately 0.76%, within a sample of around 65,000 distinct CDR3 sequences. The sample belongs to a study of CXCR3-negative and CXCR3-positive naive CD8 T cells. Broader study findings: The study found more hydrophobic TRB CDR3s in CXCR3-positive naive cells than in CXCR3-negative naive cells.

The CDR3 totals 16 residues. Germline V lookup: CDR1 MNHNY, CDR2 SVGAGI (reference sequence). The chain employs TRBV6-6 and TRBJ2-3; as DNA is missing, the TRBD2 call by TCRdb cannot be tested. The sequencing sample was made of naive CXCR3+ CD8+ T cells from blood. Subset of the sample: CD45RO-CCR7+CD27+CD95- naive CD8+ T cells expressing CXCR3 (TNR3+). The TCR comes from a human donor in good health. Some clones in this sample may be carry-over from other donors' samples. CDR3: CASSPPLAGGTDTQYF.